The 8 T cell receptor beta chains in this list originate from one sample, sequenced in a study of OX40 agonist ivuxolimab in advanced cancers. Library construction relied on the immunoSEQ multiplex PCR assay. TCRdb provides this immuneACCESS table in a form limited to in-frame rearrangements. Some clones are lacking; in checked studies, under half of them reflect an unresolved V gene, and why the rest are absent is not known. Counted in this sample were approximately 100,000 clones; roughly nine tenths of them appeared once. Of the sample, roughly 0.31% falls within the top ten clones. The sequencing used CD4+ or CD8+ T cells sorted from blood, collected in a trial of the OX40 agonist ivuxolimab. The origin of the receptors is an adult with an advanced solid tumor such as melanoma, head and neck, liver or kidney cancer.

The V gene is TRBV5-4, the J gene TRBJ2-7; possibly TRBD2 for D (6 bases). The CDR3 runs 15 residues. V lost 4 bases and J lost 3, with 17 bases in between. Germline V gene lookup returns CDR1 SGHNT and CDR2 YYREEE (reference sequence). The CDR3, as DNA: TGTGCCAGCAGCGCGGGACGTTCCCTTCGCTACGAGCAGTACTTC. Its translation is CASSAGRSLRYEQYF.

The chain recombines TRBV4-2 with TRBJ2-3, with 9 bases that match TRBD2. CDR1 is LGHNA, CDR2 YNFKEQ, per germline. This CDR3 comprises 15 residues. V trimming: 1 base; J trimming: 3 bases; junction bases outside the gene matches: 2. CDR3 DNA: TGTGCCAGCAGCCAAGGCGGGAGGGCTACAGATACGCAGTATTTT. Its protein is CASSQGGRATDTQYF.

The CDR3 coding sequence is TGTGCCAGCACCCACGGGGGGCGTATGGAGACCCAGTACTTC. Its translation is CASTHGGRMETQYF. The chain uses TRBV6-1 and TRBJ2-5; D possibly corresponds to TRBD2 (7 bases). V was clipped by 7 bases and J by 5 bases, with 17 bases between them. The CDR3 is 14 amino acids. In germline, CDR1 is MNHNS, CDR2 SASEGT.

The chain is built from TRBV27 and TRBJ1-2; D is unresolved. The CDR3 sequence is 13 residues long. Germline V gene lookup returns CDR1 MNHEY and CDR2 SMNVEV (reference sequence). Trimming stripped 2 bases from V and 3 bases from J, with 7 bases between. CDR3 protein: CASSLTRYYGYTF. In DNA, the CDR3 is TGTGCCAGCAGTTTAACCCGGTACTATGGCTACACCTTC.

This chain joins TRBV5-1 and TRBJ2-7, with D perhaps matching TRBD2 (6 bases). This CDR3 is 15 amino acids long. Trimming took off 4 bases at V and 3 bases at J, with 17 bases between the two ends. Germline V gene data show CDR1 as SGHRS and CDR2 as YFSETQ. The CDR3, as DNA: TGCGCCAGCAGCGTAATACAAGGGAGGAACTACGAGCAGTACTTC. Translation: CASSVIQGRNYEQYF.

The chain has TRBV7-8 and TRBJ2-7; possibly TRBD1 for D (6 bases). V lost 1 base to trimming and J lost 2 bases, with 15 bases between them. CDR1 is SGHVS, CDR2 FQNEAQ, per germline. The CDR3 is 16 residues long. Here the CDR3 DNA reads TGTGCCAGCAGCTTAGGAGGCAGGGGCCCCCCCTACGAGCAGTACTTC. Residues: CASSLGGRGPPYEQYF.

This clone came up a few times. CDR3 nucleotide sequence: TGTGCCAGCAGTGAAGCGCGCGTGGGAGGCTACACCTTC. Residues: CASSEARVGGYTF. The chain carries TRBV2 and TRBJ1-2; D is undetermined. Trimming pared 0 bases from V and 8 bases from J, leaving 10 bases between. Per the germline V gene, CDR1 is SNHLY and CDR2 is FYNNEI. The CDR3 extends over 13 amino acids.

CDR3 in amino acids: CARKGTAAPYEQYF. CDR3 sequence (DNA): TGCGCCAGAAAAGGGACGGCGGCCCCCTACGAGCAGTACTTC. This chain uses TRBV10-1 with TRBJ2-7, with D possibly called TRBD1 or TRBD2 (5 bases each). There are 14 residues in the CDR3. CDR1 is WNHNN, CDR2 SYGVQD, per germline (reference sequence). Trimming stripped 9 bases from V and 2 bases from J, with 17 bases between.